This T cell receptor beta chain was observed in a study of T cell responses to AZD1222 COVID-19 vaccine. For the study at large: Second-dose intervals near 4 or 12 weeks were combined. Points from the study as a whole: Regions 160-218 and 743-854 held dominance among vaccine-associated CD4 TCRs, which spanned spike. Targets within unmutated variant regions were reportedly found for nearly half of spike-specific TCRs. Donors skewed white British and female; clonal diversity was possibly underestimated.

Here immunoSEQ multiplex PCR was the method, and the copy in TCRdb shows in-frame clones only, minus some. Of 100,000 or so clones in the sample, 85% to 90% were seen once. As concerns this clone: What it binds is not known.

Germline-derived CDR1 and CDR2 are KGHSH and LQKENI. V was trimmed by 3 bases and J by 6 bases, leaving 12 bases between them. The CDR3 extends over 14 amino acids. This specimen consisted of peripheral blood, obtained on day 0 of AZD1222 vaccination. The origin of this receptor is an adult in good health. This chain links TRBV18 with TRBJ1-5; TRBD1 might be the D (6 bases). In DNA form, the CDR3 reads TGTGCCAGCTCACCGGCAGGGGAAGGTCAGCCCCAGCATTTT. It yields the protein CASSPAGEGQPQHF.